The 14 T cell receptor beta chains below come from one sample, sequenced in a study of tumor and adjacent non-tumor tissue in lung cancer. Three rounds of nested PCR, following a modified ARM-PCR protocol, produced the TCRbeta library. TCRdb independently ran MiXCR on the multiplex PCR reads; one entry per CDR3 protein. Of 100,000 or so distinct CDR3 sequences in the sample, 65% are singletons; the top ten hold approximately 18%. This sample's RNA came from whole unsorted tissue. Distant lung tissue was collected more than 3 cm away from the tumor edge. The sequenced material came from distant non-tumor lung tissue. These TCRs come from a man aged 25 to 40 with non-small cell lung cancer.

In the case of this clonotype: One junction end disagrees with the germline gene, perhaps due to a read error. CDR3 DNA: TGTGTCAGCAGTCCAGGACAGGCCCAGCCCCAGCATTTT. Translating gives CVSSPGQAQPQHF. This rearrangement joins TRBV12-3 or TRBV12-4 to TRBJ1-5; 7 bases match TRBD1. The CDR3 has 13 residues.

This clonotype was recorded many times. The chain is built from TRBV4-3 and TRBJ1-4; TRBD1 agrees at 7 bases. This CDR3 has 16 residues. The germline V gene has CDR1 LGHNA and CDR2 YSLEER. V was clipped by 3 bases and J by 7 bases; unmatched bases: 11. The DNA of the CDR3 is TGCGCCAGCAGCCAGGACAAGGAACAGGGGCGTGAAAAACTGTTTTTT. Its protein is CASSQDKEQGREKLFF.

The V and J genes are TRBV11-2 and TRBJ2-7, with TRBD1 matching 8 bases. Germline loops: CDR1 SGHAT, CDR2 FQNNGV. This CDR3 has 16 residues. J was trimmed by 2 bases and V by 3 bases; bases with no gene match: 9. CDR3 amino acids: CASSFPGQDTTYEQYF. The DNA of the CDR3 is TGTGCCAGCAGCTTCCCGGGACAGGACACTACCTACGAGCAGTACTTC.

The chain is built from TRBV7-8 and TRBJ2-1; a possible D gene is TRBD2 (5 bases). Trimming left V 1 base short and J 5 bases short, with 15 bases between. Germline values: CDR1 SGHVS, CDR2 FQNEAQ. CDR3 length: 16 amino acids. This chain's CDR3 is CASSLVGNGPDNEQFF. The DNA of the CDR3 is TGTGCCAGCAGCTTAGTCGGGAACGGACCCGACAATGAGCAGTTCTTC.

This rearrangement joins TRBV6-6 to TRBJ1-2; D perhaps matches TRBD1 (6 bases). Trimming pared 7 bases from V and 2 bases from J, leaving 20 bases between. The CDR3 is 16 amino acids. Germline values: CDR1 MNHNY, CDR2 SVGAGI (reference sequence). The CDR3 loop is CASTIQGLGMNYGYTF. The CDR3 region has the DNA TGTGCCAGCACCATCCAGGGGCTGGGGATGAACTATGGCTACACCTTC.

The chain uses TRBV7-9 and TRBJ2-7; no definite D call. The CDR3 extends over 12 amino acids. Germline lookup yields CDR1 SEHNR and CDR2 FQNEAQ (reference sequence). V lost 1 base, J lost 4 bases, and 5 bases lay in between. The CDR3 coding sequence is TGTGCCAGCAGCTTAGACCTGTACGAGCAGTACTTC. It translates to CASSLDLYEQYF. Full variable domain (outside the CDR3, taken from reference TRBV7-9 and TRBJ2-7): DTGVSQNPRHKITKRGQNVTFRCDPISEHNRLYWYRQTLGQGPEFLTYFQNEAQLEKSRLLSDRFSAERPKGSFSTLEIQRTEQGDSAMYLCASSLDLYEQYFGPGTRLTVT.

This clonotype appeared a few times. The rearrangement joins TRBV11-2 to TRBJ2-7; D is perhaps TRBD2 (5 bases). The CDR3 sequence is 13 residues long. Germline CDR1 reads SGHAT; CDR2 reads FQNNGV. The germline V and J ends were trimmed by 5 bases and 10 bases, with 18 bases remaining between them. The CDR3 coding sequence is TGTGCCAGCAGCCTGACTATCGCGGGCGAACAGTACTTC. This codes for CASSLTIAGEQYF.

As regards this clonotype: One end of the junction fails to match germline, which may point to a read error. The CDR3: CSAGDRVGGPVDRQYF. As DNA, the CDR3 is TGCAGTGCTGGAGATCGAGTGGGAGGGCCGGTAGATAGGCAGTATTTT. The V and J genes are TRBV20-1 and TRBJ2-3; TRBD2 agrees at 7 bases. In germline, CDR1 is DFQATT, CDR2 SNEGSKA (reference sequence). The CDR3 is 16 residues long.

This clonotype was found a few times. A much larger clonotype is one base distant, so this may be a read error. V usage is TRBV4-3 and J usage is TRBJ2-5; 14 bases map to TRBD2. The CDR3 extends over 18 amino acids. CDR1 is LGHNA, CDR2 YSLEER, per germline. The J segment lost 7 bases and the V segment lost 0 bases, leaving 10 bases of the junction unmatched. CDR3 sequence: CASSQDPRLAGGRATQYF. The CDR3 region has the DNA TGCGCCAGCAGCCAAGATCCTAGACTAGCGGGGGGGCGAGCGACCCAGTACTTC.

On this clonotype itself: Being one base from a much bigger clone, this may be a read error. The genes are TRBV30 and TRBJ2-7, with 7 bases that match TRBD1. Germline trimming cut 3 bases from V and 9 bases from J; bases unmatched to any gene: 11. CDR3 length: 13 residues. Germline V gives CDR1 GTSNPN, CDR2 SVGIG (reference sequence). The CDR3 DNA follows: TGTGCCTGGAGCGGGACAGAGGGCGGTGGGCAGTACTTC. Protein: CAWSGTEGGGQYF. The full variable domain, with the rest looked up from reference TRBV30 and TRBJ2-7, is SQTIHQWPATLVQPVGSPLSLECTVEGTSNPNLYWYRQAAGRGLQLLFYSVGIGQISSEVPQNLSASRPQDRQFILSSKKLLLSDSGFYLCAWSGTEGGGQYFGPGTRLTVT.

Worth noting for this clonotype: This may be a read error, as it is one base from a much larger clone. This rearrangement joins TRBV4-2 to TRBJ2-3; 11 nucleotides match TRBD1. CDR1 is LGHNA and CDR2 is YNFKEQ in the germline V gene. This CDR3 comprises 15 residues. The CDR3 bases are TGTGCCAACAGCCAAGGGACAGGGGGACCGGATACGCAGTATTTT. It specifies CANSQGTGGPDTQYF.

The chain uses TRBV19 and TRBJ2-3; TRBD2 matches at 8 bases. V shed 7 bases, J shed 0 bases, and the junction held 6 bases outside the gene matches. Germline V gives CDR1 LNHDA, CDR2 SQIVND (reference sequence). This CDR3 spans 15 amino acids. The CDR3 protein is CASTPSGGSTDTQYF. The CDR3 coding sequence is TGTGCCAGTACACCCTCGGGAGGGAGCACAGATACGCAGTATTTT.

By share of the sample, this clonotype is medium-sized. The V gene is TRBV11-3, the J gene TRBJ2-3; D perhaps matches TRBD2 (7 bases). Germline CDR1 and CDR2: SGHNT and YENEEA. The CDR3 runs to 15 residues. V was clipped by 3 bases and J by 6 bases, with 16 bases between them. The CDR3 loop reads CASSLGWGGRDTQYF. In DNA form, the CDR3 reads TGTGCCAGCAGCTTGGGTTGGGGGGGCCGCGATACGCAGTATTTT.

Concerning this clonotype: This may come from a read error, since a much larger clone is one base off. The DNA for the CDR3 is TGTGCCAGCAGCTTAGAACAGCCCTTACCCCTCCACTTT. Translation gives CASSLEQPLPLHF. J is TRBJ1-6 and V is TRBV7-8; the D is unclear. The CDR3 has 13 residues. The germline V gene has CDR1 SGHVS and CDR2 FQNEAQ. The V end was cut by 1 base, the J end by 12 bases, with 10 bases between.